The 20 T cell receptor beta chains given below trace back to one sample, sequenced in a study of T-cell memory formation after mild COVID-19. TCRdb analysed the 5' RACE reads with MiXCR anew, one entry per CDR3 protein. The sample consists of nearly 200,000 distinct CDR3 sequences, 15% to 20% of them appearing once. Specimen: PBMCs or a T cell subset sorted from them (not recorded which). The receptors come from an adult woman who had mild COVID-19 (a few samples of this study predate the infection). Cell type and time point are not known.

The chain carries TRBV5-6 and TRBJ2-7, with 8 nucleotides matching TRBD1. J was trimmed by 5 bases and V by 6 bases; bases with no gene match: 10. Germline V gene lookup returns CDR1 SGHDT and CDR2 YYEEEE. The CDR3 extends over 14 amino acids. Here the CDR3 DNA reads TGTGCCAGCATTGCGGGGACAGGAGGGAACGAGCAGTACTTC. Amino acids: CASIAGTGGNEQYF. The full variable domain, completed using reference TRBV5-6 and TRBJ2-7, is DAGVTQSPTHLIKTRGQQVTLRCSPKSGHDTVSWYQQALGQGPQFIFQYYEEEERQRGNFPDRFSGHQFPNYSSELNVNALLLGDSALYLCASIAGTGGNEQYFGPGTRLTVT.

The gene calls are TRBV5-1 and TRBJ1-2; maybe TRBD1 (6 bases). CDR1 is SGHRS and CDR2 is YFSETQ in the germline V gene. Trimming stripped 7 bases from V and 4 bases from J, with 17 bases between. This CDR3 region has 14 residues. The CDR3 loop reads CASSTLDSSYGYTF. Written as DNA, the CDR3 is TGCGCCAGCTCAACCCTGGACAGCTCCTATGGCTACACCTTC. Based on the CDR3 plus reference TRBV5-1 and TRBJ1-2, the full variable domain is KAGVTQTPRYLIKTRGQQVTLSCSPISGHRSVSWYQQTPGQGLQFLFEYFSETQRNKGNFPGRFSGRQFSNSRSEMNVSTLELGDSALYLCASSTLDSSYGYTFGSGTRLTVV.

This clonotype was seen many times. This sequence joins TRBV7-6 and TRBJ1-1; D is undetermined. The CDR3 spans 14 residues. V dropped 1 base and J dropped 0 bases, with 6 bases sitting between them. Germline loops: CDR1 SGHVS, CDR2 FNYEAQ. DNA of the CDR3: TGTGCCAGCAGCTTAGAGCTCCTGAACACTGAAGCTTTCTTT. Translated, it gives CASSLELLNTEAFF.

This chain links TRBV7-9 with TRBJ1-1; 7 bases map to TRBD1. Germline V gene sequence: CDR1 SEHNR, CDR2 FQNEAQ (reference sequence). The junction had 7 bases not matched to a gene; V was cut back by 5 bases and J by 1 base. The CDR3 is 15 residues long. The chain's CDR3 is CASSPQGQTNTEAFF. The DNA of the CDR3 is TGTGCCAGCAGCCCACAGGGACAGACGAACACTGAAGCTTTCTTT.

DNA of the CDR3: TGTGCCAGCAGCCCCGGGGCCAATAGCAATCAGCCCCAGCATTTT. It specifies CASSPGANSNQPQHF. V is TRBV9 and J is TRBJ1-5; perhaps TRBD1 as D (5 bases). The CDR3 loop spans 15 amino acids. With 4 bases removed from V and 0 bases from J, the gap between germline ends came to 11 bases. Germline CDR1 is SGDLS and CDR2 is YYNGEE.

Only a few counts were recorded for this clonotype. The gene calls are TRBV12-3 or TRBV12-4 and TRBJ1-1, with D hard to call. This CDR3 region has 10 residues. Trimming left V 6 bases short and J 8 bases short, with 7 bases between. CDR3 in DNA: TGTGCCAGCAGCCGGGTCGAAGCTTTCTTT. Protein: CASSRVEAFF.

CDR3 amino acids: CASSLGQLRGNEKLFF. CDR3 sequence (DNA): TGTGCCAGCAGTTTGGGCCAGTTGAGAGGGAATGAAAAACTGTTTTTT. J is TRBJ1-4 and V is TRBV12-3 or TRBV12-4; no firm D call. This CDR3 spans 16 amino acids. V was cut by 3 bases and J by 5 bases, with 16 bases left in between.

J is TRBJ2-7 and V is TRBV30, with D possibly called TRBD1 or TRBD2 (5 bases each). The CDR3 is 14 amino acids. Trimming pared 3 bases from V and 1 base from J, leaving 13 bases between. Per germline, CDR1 GTSNPN and CDR2 SVGIG (reference sequence). Written as DNA, the CDR3 is TGTGCCTGGAGGGGTATAGAGGGGTCCTACGAGCAGTACTTC. Protein sequence: CAWRGIEGSYEQYF.

Here the CDR3 reads CASSSRTSGSFETQYF. The CDR3 coding sequence is TGTGCCAGCAGCTCGAGGACTAGCGGGAGTTTTGAGACCCAGTACTTC. The V call is TRBV7-2, the J call TRBJ2-5, with 13 nucleotides matching TRBD2. The germline gives CDR1 SGHTA, CDR2 FQGNSA. The CDR3 extends over 16 amino acids. V gave up 4 bases and J gave up 5 bases; unmatched junction bases: 7.

The chain recombines TRBV5-1 with TRBJ2-7; no clear D. Deletions cut 6 bases from V and 0 bases from J, with 10 bases between. The CDR3 length is 13 residues. The V gene's germline CDR1 is SGHRS and CDR2 YFSETQ. CDR3: CASNQDTSYEQYF. The DNA of the CDR3 is TGCGCCAGCAACCAGGATACCTCCTACGAGCAGTACTTC. Filled out from reference TRBV5-1 and TRBJ2-7, the complete variable domain reads KAGVTQTPRYLIKTRGQQVTLSCSPISGHRSVSWYQQTPGQGLQFLFEYFSETQRNKGNFPGRFSGRQFSNSRSEMNVSTLELGDSALYLCASNQDTSYEQYFGPGTRLTVT.

The V gene is TRBV6-2 or TRBV6-3, the J gene TRBJ2-1; D is perhaps TRBD2 (6 bases). The V end lost 7 bases, the J end lost 7 bases, and 20 bases lay between the germline ends. CDR3 length: 15 amino acids. The germline V gene encodes CDR1 MNHEY and CDR2 SVGEGT. The CDR3 loop reads CASTPTRGMVNEQFF. CDR3 in DNA: TGTGCCAGCACCCCTACACGGGGGATGGTTAATGAGCAGTTCTTC.

This clonotype was detected only a few times. V and J are TRBV7-2 and TRBJ2-1, with TRBD1 matching 9 bases. Looked up from germline, CDR1 is SGHTA and CDR2 is FQGNSA. The CDR3 has 15 residues. J lost 4 bases, V lost 2 bases, and 3 bases had no gene match. The DNA for the CDR3 is TGTGCCAGCAGCTTACCCGGGACAGGGTACAATGAGCAGTTCTTC. Residues: CASSLPGTGYNEQFF.

The chain carries TRBV3-1 and TRBJ1-1; 8 bases line up with TRBD1. CDR1 and CDR2 (germline): LGHDT, YNNKEL (reference sequence). CDR3 length equals 13 residues. Trimming at V came to 10 bases and at J to 4 bases, leaving 8 bases not matched to a gene. The CDR3 DNA reads TGTGCCACCTCCCCCGGACAGGGCACTGAAGCTTTCTTT. Translated, it gives CATSPGQGTEAFF.

In this sample, this clonotype turned up many times. This rearrangement joins TRBV7-2 to TRBJ2-5; D is uncertain. Trimming stripped 5 bases from V and 1 base from J, with 8 bases between. This CDR3 region has 13 residues. Looked up from germline, CDR1 is SGHTA and CDR2 is FQGNSA. Here the CDR3 reads CASSPPSQETQYF. In DNA, the CDR3 is TGTGCCAGCAGCCCCCCCAGCCAAGAGACCCAGTACTTC.

The chain combines TRBV20-1 with TRBJ1-1, with 8 nucleotides matching TRBD1. The CDR3 totals 13 residues. Germline assignment: CDR1 DFQATT and CDR2 SNEGSKA (reference sequence). V lost 4 bases to trimming and J lost 4 bases; unmatched junction nucleotides: 5. CDR3: CSANQGAGTEAFF. In nucleotides, the CDR3 is TGCAGTGCTAACCAGGGGGCCGGCACTGAAGCTTTCTTT.

This clonotype was seen a few times. This chain joins TRBV18 and TRBJ2-1; 10 nucleotides align to TRBD2. Germline trimming cut 6 bases from V and 3 bases from J; bases unmatched to any gene: 5. The germline V gene has CDR1 KGHSH and CDR2 LQKENI. CDR3 length: 15 amino acids. DNA for the CDR3: TGTGCCAGCTCGGGCAGGACTAGCGGCTACAATGAGCAGTTCTTC. It translates to CASSGRTSGYNEQFF. The complete variable domain, with remaining parts taken from reference TRBV18 and TRBJ2-1, reads NAGVMQNPRHLVRRRGQEARLRCSPMKGHSHVYWYRQLPEEGLKFMVYLQKENIIDESGMPKERFSAEFPKEGPSILRIQQVVRGDSAAYFCASSGRTSGYNEQFFGPGTRLTVL.

The rearrangement joins TRBV3-2 to TRBJ2-3; the D call of TRBD2 is as the table states it, not checked on the DNA. TRBV3-2 has pseudogene status. CDR3 length equals 18 residues. Here the CDR3 DNA reads TGTGCCAGCAGCCAGCTTACTAGCGGGTTGGGGAACACAGATACGCAGTATTTT. Translation gives CASSQLTSGLGNTDTQYF.

This clonotype has ten or more counts. V gene TRBV29-1 combines with J gene TRBJ2-2; D unresolved. The CDR3 is 12 residues long. V was clipped by 4 bases and J by 3 bases, with 6 bases between them. CDR1 and CDR2 from the germline V gene are SQVTM and ANQGSEA. CDR3 coding DNA: TGCAGCGTTGTGGAACACACCGGGGAGCTGTTTTTT. Translated, it gives CSVVEHTGELFF.

This clonotype was observed a few times. The rearrangement uses TRBV20-1 and TRBJ2-7; 8 bases are shared with TRBD2. This CDR3 has 16 amino acids. CDR1 is DFQATT and CDR2 is SNEGSKA in the germline V gene (reference sequence). J lost 0 bases, V lost 0 bases, and 7 bases had no gene match. CDR3 nucleotide sequence: TGCAGTGCTAGAGATATAGCGGGAAGCTCCTCCTACGAGCAGTACTTC. The encoded protein is CSARDIAGSSSYEQYF.

There are a few counts of this clonotype. The V and J genes are TRBV20-1 and TRBJ2-5, with D maybe TRBD1 (7 bases). This CDR3 region has 15 residues. Germline V CDR1 and CDR2: DFQATT, SNEGSKA (reference sequence). The V and J ends lost 0 bases and 9 bases respectively, with 20 bases between them. CDR3 protein: CSARDPQTGSGAQYF. The CDR3 DNA sequence: TGCAGTGCTAGAGATCCCCAGACAGGGTCGGGGGCCCAGTACTTC.